Following are 12 T cell receptor beta chains from one sample sequenced in a study of blood T cell repertoires in COVID-19 (dated by TCRdb to about 2020). Receptor amplification or capture employed the immunoSEQ multiplex PCR assay. Held by TCRdb, this immuneACCESS table contains in-frame sequences only and omits some clones. Under half of the omission traces to an unresolved V gene where checked; the cause of the rest is unknown. This sample has roughly 80,000 clones in its table, and around 79% of those were observed once. Jointly, the top ten make up around 10% of the sample. Source material: peripheral blood. These receptors all come from a man aged 50 or older with acute or convalescent COVID-19.

The chain joins TRBV19 to TRBJ2-1; 7 bases fit TRBD1. This CDR3 comprises 15 residues. Unmatched junction bases numbered 3, after V lost 3 bases and J lost 1 base. CDR1 is LNHDA and CDR2 is SQIVND in the germline V gene (reference sequence). For the CDR3, the DNA is TGTGCCAGTAGTATGGGACAGACTTCCTACAATGAGCAGTTCTTC. Translating gives CASSMGQTSYNEQFF.

The rearrangement joins TRBV14 to TRBJ2-1; tentatively, D is TRBD1 (5 bases). From germline, CDR1 is SGHDN and CDR2 FVKESK. Trimming took off 1 base at V and 3 bases at J, with 13 bases between the two ends. The CDR3 contains 16 residues. CDR3 DNA sequence: TGTGCCAGCAGCCAAGCGGACAAATCTGTCTACAATGAGCAGTTCTTC. Amino acid sequence: CASSQADKSVYNEQFF.

This rearrangement joins TRBV10-3 to TRBJ1-5; D might be TRBD1 (6 bases). The V and J ends lost 4 bases and 4 bases respectively, with 11 bases between them. CDR3 length equals 14 residues. Germline V gives CDR1 ENHRY, CDR2 SYGVKD. This CDR3 reads CAISGTVVNQPQHF. The CDR3 DNA reads as TGTGCCATCAGTGGGACAGTAGTGAATCAGCCCCAGCATTTT.

There are a few counts of this clone. The rearrangement uses TRBV7-9 and TRBJ1-3; D is perhaps TRBD1 (5 bases). The CDR3 is made up of 15 amino acids. The germline gives CDR1 SEHNR, CDR2 FQNEAQ (reference sequence). The V and J ends lost 5 bases and 4 bases respectively, with 15 bases between them. CDR3 region: CASSPGESAGNTIYF. Written as DNA, the CDR3 is TGTGCCAGCAGCCCGGGGGAATCCGCGGGAAACACCATATATTTT.

This clone was seen only once. Different DNA sequences within this sample yield the same CDR3. The rearrangement joins TRBV9 to TRBJ2-5; perhaps TRBD2 as D (5 bases). Trimming pared 4 bases from V and 2 bases from J, leaving 9 bases between. The CDR3 length is 13 residues. Germline V gene data show CDR1 as SGDLS and CDR2 as YYNGEE. CDR3 sequence: CASSPRGQETQYF. Written as DNA, the CDR3 is TGTGCCAGCAGCCCACGGGGTCAAGAGACCCAGTACTTC.

This clone came up many times. The rearrangement joins TRBV20-1 to TRBJ2-1; tentative D call: TRBD1 (5 bases). CDR1 DFQATT and CDR2 SNEGSKA come from the germline V gene (reference sequence). This CDR3 region has 14 residues. V was shortened by 3 bases and J by 4 bases, with 13 bases between the two germline ends. CDR3 in amino acids: CSASRGAGYNEQFF. For the CDR3, the DNA is TGCAGTGCTAGTAGGGGTGCAGGGTACAATGAGCAGTTCTTC.

The V gene is TRBV28, the J gene TRBJ1-5, with D unresolved. V dropped 5 bases and J dropped 4 bases, with 6 bases sitting between them. CDR1 and CDR2 from the germline V gene are MDHEN and SYDVKM. The CDR3 contains 12 residues. The CDR3 nucleotides read TGTGCCAGCAGTCCAGAAAATCAGCCCCAGCATTTT. Amino acids: CASSPENQPQHF.

This chain connects TRBV7-9 to TRBJ2-7; 7 nucleotides align to TRBD1. The CDR3 is 15 amino acids. CDR1 is SEHNR, CDR2 FQNEAQ, per germline (reference sequence). The trim removed 3 bases at V and 2 bases at J, leaving 7 bases unmatched. CDR3 region: CASSFPTGTTYEQYF. The CDR3 nucleotides are TGTGCCAGCAGCTTCCCGACAGGGACAACCTACGAGCAGTACTTC.

Only a few counts were recorded for this clone. V usage is TRBV7-8 and J usage is TRBJ1-4; 8 bases map to TRBD1. CDR1 SGHVS and CDR2 FQNEAQ come from the germline V gene. V dropped 5 bases and J dropped 2; count of bases not matched to a gene: 7. The CDR3 is 16 residues long. The CDR3 nucleotides read TGTGCCAGCAGCCTACGGGACAGGCCCACTAATGAAAAACTGTTTTTT. Its translation is CASSLRDRPTNEKLFF.

The genes are TRBV4-3 and TRBJ2-1; 14 nucleotides align to TRBD2. CDR3 length equals 17 residues. In germline, CDR1 is LGHNA, CDR2 YSLEER. The junction had 4 bases not matched to a gene; V was cut back by 3 bases and J by 3 bases. CDR3 bases: TGCGCCAGCAGCCAGACCGGGACTAGCGGGGGCTACAATGAGCAGTTCTTC. Translated, it gives CASSQTGTSGGYNEQFF.

The chain carries TRBV19 and TRBJ2-5; 15 bases match TRBD2. The J segment lost 4 bases and the V segment lost 9 bases, leaving 15 bases of the junction unmatched. Germline V gene data show CDR1 as LNHDA and CDR2 as SQIVND (reference sequence). This CDR3 has 18 amino acids. CDR3 nucleotide sequence: TGTGCCAGCTCAAAATGGACTAGCGGGGGGGCCGCCACAGAGACCCAGTACTTC. This gives the protein CASSKWTSGGAATETQYF.

This sequence joins TRBV11-3 and TRBJ1-5; possible D gene TRBD1, 5 bases. Trimming removed 4 bases at V and 2 bases at J, with 9 bases between. This CDR3 is built from 14 residues. The germline CDR1 and CDR2 sequences are SGHNT and YENEEA. The CDR3 loop reads CASSSSRGNQPQHF. Here the CDR3 DNA reads TGTGCCAGCAGCTCGAGCAGGGGCAATCAGCCCCAGCATTTT.